What follows describes a single T cell receptor beta chain. Antigen: not known. This sample was taken from a study of shared clonotypes between healthy human individuals. CDR3 length: 16 amino acids. V was trimmed by 3 bases and J by 7 bases, leaving 21 bases between them. Germline CDR1 is MDHEN and CDR2 is SYDVKM. This table comes from immunoSEQ multiplex PCR, and its TCRdb copy is limited to in-frame clones, with some not included. The sample consists of 2.3 million or so clones, roughly 93% of them appearing once. Study observations and caveats: Donors were few, which limited the genetic and exposure-history diversity represented.

The donor cohort consisted entirely of Caucasian adults residing in Nashville, Tennessee. V is TRBV28 and J is TRBJ1-2; D perhaps matches TRBD1 (5 bases). The sequencing sample was made of naive CD4+ T cells from PBMCs. Stated subset: CD45RA+ positively selected. The receptor was isolated from a man younger than 30 in good health. Some clones in this sample may be carry-over from other donors' samples. In DNA form, the CDR3 reads TGTGCCAGCAGTTTTTCAGGAGAGGGGAAGCACGGTGGCTACACCTTC. Protein: CASSFSGEGKHGGYTF.